There are a few counts of the clone carrying this T cell receptor beta chain. The CDR3 is 14 amino acids. Germline values: CDR1 MNHNS, CDR2 SASEGT. V was trimmed by 7 bases and J by 3 bases, leaving 10 bases between them. This specimen comes from a study of response to subunit inactivated influenza vaccine. One entry per CDR3 protein results from TCRdb running MiXCR on the RT-PCR reads. The sample contains more than 550,000 distinct CDR3 sequences, around 11% of which appear only once. These data also featured in a second study, about T cells expressing NK-cell markers. Per that study: For TCR beta, cDNA was produced by 5'RACE template switching with UMIs. Seven of the eight sequenced donors were HCMV-seropositive; one was seronegative. Several of the experiments relied on an anti-gamma-delta TCR antibody so that only alpha-beta TCR T cells were sorted. Several donors' CD3+CD56-NKG2C+ cells were dominated by the same clonotypes. Expanded NKG2C+ T cell clones had unclear HCMV specificity.

The input for sequencing was PBMCs from blood, taken on the day of vaccination. The chain recombines TRBV6-1 with TRBJ2-6; no definite D call. This clonotype originated in a man aged 50-59 years who received an inactivated influenza vaccine. The CDR3 DNA is TGTGCCAGCAATAGTGGAAGTGGGGCCAACGTCCTGACTTTC. It codes for CASNSGSGANVLTF.